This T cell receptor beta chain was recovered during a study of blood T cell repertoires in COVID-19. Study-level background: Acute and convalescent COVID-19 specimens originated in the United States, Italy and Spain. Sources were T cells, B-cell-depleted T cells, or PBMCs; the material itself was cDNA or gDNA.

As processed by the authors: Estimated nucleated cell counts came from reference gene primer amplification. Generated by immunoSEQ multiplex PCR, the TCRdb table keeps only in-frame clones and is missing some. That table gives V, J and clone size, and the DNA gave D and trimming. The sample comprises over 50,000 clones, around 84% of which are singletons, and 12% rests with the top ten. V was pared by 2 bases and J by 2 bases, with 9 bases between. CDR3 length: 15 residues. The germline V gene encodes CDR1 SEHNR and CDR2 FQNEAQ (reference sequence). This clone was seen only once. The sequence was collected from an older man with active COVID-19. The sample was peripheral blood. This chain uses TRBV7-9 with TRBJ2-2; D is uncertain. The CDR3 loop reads CASSLLQFNTGELFF. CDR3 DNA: TGTGCCAGCAGCTTACTCCAGTTTAACACCGGGGAGCTGTTTTTT.